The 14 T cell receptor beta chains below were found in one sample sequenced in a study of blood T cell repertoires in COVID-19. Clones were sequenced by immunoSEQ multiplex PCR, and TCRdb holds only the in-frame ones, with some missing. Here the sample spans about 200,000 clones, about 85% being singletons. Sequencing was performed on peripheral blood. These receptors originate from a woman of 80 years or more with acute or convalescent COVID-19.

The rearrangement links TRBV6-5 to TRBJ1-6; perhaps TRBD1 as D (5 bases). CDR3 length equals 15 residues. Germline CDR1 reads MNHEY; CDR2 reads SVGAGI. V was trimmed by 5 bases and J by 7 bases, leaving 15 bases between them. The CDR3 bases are TGTGCCAGCAGTAAGGTACAGGCTCCAAATTCACCCCTCCACTTT. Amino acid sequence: CASSKVQAPNSPLHF.

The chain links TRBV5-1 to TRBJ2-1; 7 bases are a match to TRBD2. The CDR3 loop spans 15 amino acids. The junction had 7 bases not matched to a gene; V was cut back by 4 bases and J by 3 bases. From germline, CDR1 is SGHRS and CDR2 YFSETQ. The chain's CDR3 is CASSAGTTDYNEQFF. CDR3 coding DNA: TGCGCCAGCAGCGCCGGGACTACCGACTACAATGAGCAGTTCTTC.

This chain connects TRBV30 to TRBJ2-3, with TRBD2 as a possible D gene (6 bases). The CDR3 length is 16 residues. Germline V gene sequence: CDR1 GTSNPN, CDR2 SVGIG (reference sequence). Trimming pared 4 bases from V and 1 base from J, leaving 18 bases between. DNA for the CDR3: TGTGCCTGGACACGGGACCGGAGGGTTGGCACAGATACGCAGTATTTT. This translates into CAWTRDRRVGTDTQYF.

The CDR3, as DNA: TGCGCCAGCAGCCAAACACTAGCGGGAGGGCCTGGGCAGTTCTTC. Amino acids: CASSQTLAGGPGQFF. The chain combines TRBV4-3 with TRBJ2-1; 13 nucleotides line up with TRBD2. The CDR3 runs 15 residues. CDR1 is LGHNA and CDR2 is YSLEER in the germline V gene. The ends lost 2 bases at V and 12 bases at J; junction bases unmatched: 7.

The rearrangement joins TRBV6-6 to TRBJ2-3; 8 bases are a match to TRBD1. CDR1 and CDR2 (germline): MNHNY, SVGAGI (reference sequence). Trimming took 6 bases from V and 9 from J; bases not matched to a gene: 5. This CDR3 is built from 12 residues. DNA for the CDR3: TGTGCCAGCAGGAACACAGGGGGGACGCAGTATTTT. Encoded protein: CASRNTGGTQYF.

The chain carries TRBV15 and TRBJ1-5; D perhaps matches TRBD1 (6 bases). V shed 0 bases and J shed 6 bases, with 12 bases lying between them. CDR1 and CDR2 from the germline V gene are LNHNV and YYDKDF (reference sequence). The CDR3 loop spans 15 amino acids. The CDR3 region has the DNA TGTGCCACCAGCAGAGATCAAGGGGGATCTCAGCCCCAGCATTTT. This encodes CATSRDQGGSQPQHF.

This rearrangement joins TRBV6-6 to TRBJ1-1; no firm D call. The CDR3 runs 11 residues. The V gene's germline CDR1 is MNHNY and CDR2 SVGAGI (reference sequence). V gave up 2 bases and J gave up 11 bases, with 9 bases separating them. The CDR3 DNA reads TGTGCCAGCAGTTACGTGCGTGAGGCTTTCTTT. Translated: CASSYVREAFF.

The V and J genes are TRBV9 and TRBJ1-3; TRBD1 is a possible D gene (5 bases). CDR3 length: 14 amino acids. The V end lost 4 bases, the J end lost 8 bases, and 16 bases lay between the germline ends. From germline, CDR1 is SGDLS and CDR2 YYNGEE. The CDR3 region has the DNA TGTGCCAGCAGCTTTCGGACCTCGGGGGACACCATATATTTT. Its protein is CASSFRTSGDTIYF.

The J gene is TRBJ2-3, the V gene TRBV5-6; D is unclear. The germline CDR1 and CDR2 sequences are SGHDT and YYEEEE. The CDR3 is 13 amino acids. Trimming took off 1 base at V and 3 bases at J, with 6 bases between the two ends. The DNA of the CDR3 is TGTGCCAGCAGCTTGACCGGTACAGATACGCAGTATTTT. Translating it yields CASSLTGTDTQYF.

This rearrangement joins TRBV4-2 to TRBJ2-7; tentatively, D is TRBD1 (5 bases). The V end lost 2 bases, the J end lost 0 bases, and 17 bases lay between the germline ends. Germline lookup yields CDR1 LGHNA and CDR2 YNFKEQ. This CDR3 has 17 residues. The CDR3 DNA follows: TGTGCCAGCAGCCAACCCTGGGGCCTTTGGGACTCCTACGAGCAGTACTTC. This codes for CASSQPWGLWDSYEQYF.

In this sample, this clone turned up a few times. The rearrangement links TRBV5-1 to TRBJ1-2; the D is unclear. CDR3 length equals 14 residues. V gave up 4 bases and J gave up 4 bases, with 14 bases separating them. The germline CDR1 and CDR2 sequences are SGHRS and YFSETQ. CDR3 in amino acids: CASSPETTFYGYTF. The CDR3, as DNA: TGCGCCAGCAGCCCCGAGACAACTTTCTATGGCTACACCTTC.

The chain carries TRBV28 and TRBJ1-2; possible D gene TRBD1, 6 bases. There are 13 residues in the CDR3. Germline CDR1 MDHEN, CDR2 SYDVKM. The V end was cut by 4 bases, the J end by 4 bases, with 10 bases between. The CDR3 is CASSYRAAYGYTF. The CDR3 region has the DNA TGTGCCAGCAGTTACAGGGCGGCCTATGGCTACACCTTC.

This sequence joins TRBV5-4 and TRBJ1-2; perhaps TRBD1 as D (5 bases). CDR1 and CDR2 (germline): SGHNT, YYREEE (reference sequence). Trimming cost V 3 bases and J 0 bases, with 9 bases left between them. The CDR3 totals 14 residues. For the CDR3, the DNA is TGTGCCAGCAGCTCGGGGGGGGCTAACTATGGCTACACCTTC. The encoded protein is CASSSGGANYGYTF.

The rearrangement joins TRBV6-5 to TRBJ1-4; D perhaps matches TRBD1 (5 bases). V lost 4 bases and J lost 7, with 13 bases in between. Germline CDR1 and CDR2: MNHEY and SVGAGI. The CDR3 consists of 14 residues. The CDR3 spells CASSSQGGSEKLFF. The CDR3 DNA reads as TGTGCCAGCAGTTCCCAGGGTGGTAGTGAAAAACTGTTTTTT.